Below are 24 T cell receptor beta chains sequenced from a single sample in a study of blood T cell repertoires in COVID-19. Profiling relied on immunoSEQ multiplex PCR, and the TCRdb table lists in-frame clones only, not all of them. This table holds about 70,000 clones, more than 65% found once. Material for sequencing was peripheral blood. These receptors originate from a woman aged 80 or older with active or convalescent COVID-19.

The chain is built from TRBV2 and TRBJ2-7; 9 bases are a match to TRBD1. J lost 6 bases, V lost 4 bases, and 16 bases had no gene match. CDR1 is SNHLY and CDR2 is FYNNEI in the germline V gene. CDR3 length: 17 amino acids. CDR3 region: CASSVSNRGRVGGEQYF. The CDR3 DNA sequence: TGTGCCAGCAGTGTTAGTAACAGGGGGCGGGTCGGCGGCGAGCAGTACTTC.

This chain joins TRBV9 and TRBJ1-3; no definite D call. The length of the CDR3 is 14 residues. CDR1 and CDR2 (germline): SGDLS, YYNGEE. Trimming pared 0 bases from V and 7 bases from J, leaving 11 bases between. CDR3 in amino acids: CASSVGKDGNTIYF. CDR3 sequence (DNA): TGTGCCAGCAGCGTAGGTAAAGACGGGAACACCATATATTTT.

This sequence joins TRBV20-1 and TRBJ1-2; D uncertain. The CDR3 extends over 14 amino acids. Trimming removed 3 bases at V and 2 bases at J, with 13 bases between. Germline V gives CDR1 DFQATT, CDR2 SNEGSKA (reference sequence). Written as DNA, the CDR3 is TGCAGTGCTAGTGGTTGGGCAGACAACTATGGCTACACCTTC. Residues: CSASGWADNYGYTF.

This sequence joins TRBV27 and TRBJ1-6; TRBD1 aligns across 7 bases. The V gene's germline CDR1 is MNHEY and CDR2 SMNVEV (reference sequence). The CDR3 is 14 amino acids. After removal of 6 bases from V and 10 bases from J, the junction contained 9 bases not matched to a gene. The CDR3 region has the DNA TGTGCCAGCAGCCCTCGGGCAGGGGGGTCACCCCTCCACTTT. It translates to CASSPRAGGSPLHF.

The chain joins TRBV24-1 to TRBJ2-2, with 9 bases aligning to TRBD1. V lost 3 bases, J lost 4 bases, and 5 bases stayed unmatched. This CDR3 is 16 amino acids long. The germline CDR1 and CDR2 sequences are KGHDR and SFDVKD. The CDR3 DNA reads as TGTGCCACCAGTGATCAGGGACAGGGTAGCACCGGGGAGCTGTTTTTT. Protein: CATSDQGQGSTGELFF.

The sample holds one count of this clone. DNA for the CDR3: TGCAGCGTTAAGACAGACAGAGCAGACACCTTC. Protein: CSVKTDRADTF. The V and J genes are TRBV29-1 and TRBJ1-2; the D gene is possibly TRBD1 (5 bases). V lost 5 bases, J lost 12 bases, and 16 bases lay in between. The CDR3 runs 11 residues. Per the germline V gene, CDR1 is SQVTM and CDR2 is ANQGSEA. The variable domain in full, with the rest retrieved from reference TRBV29-1 and TRBJ1-2, is SAVISQKPSRDICQRGTSLTIQCQVDSQVTMMFWYRQQPGQSLTLIATANQGSEATYESGFVIDKFPISRPNLTFSTLTVSNMSPEDSSIYLCSVKTDRADTFGSGTRLTVV.

J is TRBJ1-3 and V is TRBV6-1, with D unresolved. The CDR3 length is 15 residues. The germline V gene has CDR1 MNHNS and CDR2 SASEGT. V was clipped by 3 bases and J by 0 bases, with 9 bases between them. This CDR3 reads CASSETPNSGNTIYF. The CDR3 coding sequence is TGTGCCAGCAGTGAGACACCGAACTCTGGAAACACCATATATTTT.

This chain connects TRBV7-2 to TRBJ2-1; 7 nucleotides agree with TRBD2. The ends lost 1 base at V and 6 bases at J; junction bases unmatched: 9. Germline lookup yields CDR1 SGHTA and CDR2 FQGNSA. The CDR3 has 16 amino acids. CDR3 nucleotides: TGTGCCAGCAGCTTAGACTCCCGTGAGCGGGGCAATGAGCAGTTCTTC. This encodes CASSLDSRERGNEQFF.

The V and J genes are TRBV5-4 and TRBJ2-3; tentatively, D is TRBD2 (6 bases). The CDR3 loop spans 15 amino acids. Germline V gene lookup returns CDR1 SGHNT and CDR2 YYREEE (reference sequence). The V gene lost 4 bases and the J gene lost 2 bases, with 14 bases spanning the gap. In DNA, the CDR3 is TGTGCCAGCAGCGGGGCGGGGAGAAACACAGATACGCAGTATTTT. Translating gives CASSGAGRNTDTQYF. Full variable domain (outside the CDR3, taken from reference TRBV5-4 and TRBJ2-3): ETGVTQSPTHLIKTRGQQVTLRCSSQSGHNTVSWYQQALGQGPQFIFQYYREEENGRGNFPPRFSGLQFPNYSSELNVNALELDDSALYLCASSGAGRNTDTQYFGPGTRLTVL.

V and J are TRBV6-5 and TRBJ2-7; D is undetermined. CDR3 size: 11 residues. Deletions cut 5 bases from V and 3 bases from J, with 5 bases between. The germline V gene encodes CDR1 MNHEY and CDR2 SVGAGI. The CDR3 sequence: CASSIFYEQYF. The CDR3 region has the DNA TGTGCCAGCAGTATCTTCTACGAGCAGTACTTC.

This chain joins TRBV6-2 or TRBV6-3 and TRBJ1-1; D is unclear. The CDR3 runs to 14 residues. V dropped 2 bases and J dropped 2 bases, with 9 bases sitting between them. Germline V gene lookup returns CDR1 MNHEY and CDR2 SVGEGT. The CDR3 is CASSYGHINTEAFF. In DNA, the CDR3 is TGTGCCAGCAGTTACGGGCACATAAACACTGAAGCTTTCTTT.

V and J are TRBV18 and TRBJ2-7, with D perhaps matching TRBD1 (5 bases). V was trimmed by 6 bases and J by 7 bases, leaving 13 bases between them. This CDR3 comprises 12 residues. CDR1 and CDR2 (germline): KGHSH, LQKENI. The CDR3 is CASSLGALEQYF. The CDR3 coding sequence is TGTGCCAGCTCTTTAGGGGCCCTGGAGCAGTACTTC.

The rearrangement links TRBV5-6 to TRBJ2-5, with 7 positions matching TRBD1. Looked up from germline, CDR1 is SGHDT and CDR2 is YYEEEE. J was trimmed by 3 bases and V by 5 bases; bases with no gene match: 7. CDR3 size: 14 residues. The CDR3 sequence: CASRVRDSEETQYF. The CDR3 DNA reads TGTGCCAGCAGGGTCCGGGACAGCGAAGAGACCCAGTACTTC.

The chain couples TRBV5-1 to TRBJ1-3, with TRBD1 identical over 9 bases. V was pared by 0 bases and J by 11 bases, with 9 bases of the junction left unmatched. The germline gives CDR1 SGHRS, CDR2 YFSETQ. This CDR3 has 15 residues. DNA for the CDR3: TGCGCCAGCAGCTTGGAGGGGACAGGGTATCGGTCCATATATTTT. It translates to CASSLEGTGYRSIYF. The full variable domain, its missing parts supplied by reference TRBV5-1 and TRBJ1-3, is KAGVTQTPRYLIKTRGQQVTLSCSPISGHRSVSWYQQTPGQGLQFLFEYFSETQRNKGNFPGRFSGRQFSNSRSEMNVSTLELGDSALYLCASSLEGTGYRSIYFGEGSWLTVV.

The chain employs TRBV9 and TRBJ2-2; 9 nucleotides match TRBD2. Germline CDR1 and CDR2: SGDLS and YYNGEE. The CDR3 is 15 residues long. With 4 bases clipped from V and 9 bases from J, the junction kept 10 bases outside the gene matches. The CDR3 DNA reads as TGTGCCAGCAGCCCCCCTGGCGGGGGGGCGTGGGAGCTGTTTTTT. Translation gives CASSPPGGGAWELFF. The full variable domain, its missing parts supplied by reference TRBV9 and TRBJ2-2, is DSGVTQTPKHLITATGQRVTLRCSPRSGDLSVYWYQQSLDQGLQFLIQYYNGEERAKGNILERFSAQQFPDLHSELNLSSLELGDSALYFCASSPPGGGAWELFFGEGSRLTVL.

This chain connects TRBV27 to TRBJ2-5, with 7 bases matching TRBD2. After removal of 6 bases from V and 5 bases from J, the junction contained 6 bases not matched to a gene. This CDR3 contains 13 residues. CDR1 is MNHEY, CDR2 SMNVEV, per germline (reference sequence). The CDR3 sequence is CASRRQGGETQYF. CDR3 DNA: TGTGCCAGCAGGCGGCAGGGAGGGGAGACCCAGTACTTC.

This rearrangement joins TRBV7-2 to TRBJ1-2, with D tentatively TRBD1 (6 bases). The germline V gene encodes CDR1 SGHTA and CDR2 FQGNSA. The CDR3 extends over 14 amino acids. V was shortened by 8 bases and J by 5 bases, with 18 bases between the two germline ends. The CDR3 protein is CASSLDSRIYGYTF. The CDR3 bases are TGTGCCAGCTCGCTGGACAGCCGAATTTATGGCTACACCTTC. The full variable domain, its missing parts supplied by reference TRBV7-2 and TRBJ1-2, is GAGVSQSPSNKVTEKGKDVELRCDPISGHTALYWYRQSLGQGLEFLIYFQGNSAPDKSGLPSDRFSAERTGGSVSTLTIQRTQQEDSAVYLCASSLDSRIYGYTFGSGTRLTVV.

V is TRBV5-4 and J is TRBJ1-2, with TRBD1 matching over 10 bases. V lost 3 bases and J lost 5; bases outside the gene matches: 4. From germline, CDR1 is SGHNT and CDR2 YYREEE (reference sequence). The CDR3 totals 14 residues. This chain's CDR3 is CASSWDRGEYGYTF. The CDR3 DNA reads TGTGCCAGCAGCTGGGACAGGGGAGAATATGGCTACACCTTC.

V usage is TRBV9 and J usage is TRBJ1-5, with 9 bases fitting TRBD1. The CDR3 sequence is 15 residues long. The germline gives CDR1 SGDLS, CDR2 YYNGEE. Trimming removed 0 bases from V and 5 bases from J; junction bases left unmatched: 3. CDR3 DNA sequence: TGTGCCAGCAGCGTAGATGGGGACAGGGATCAGCCCCAGCATTTT. Translation: CASSVDGDRDQPQHF.

The chain links TRBV28 to TRBJ1-2; 7 bases fit TRBD1. V lost 6 bases, J lost 0 bases, and 10 bases stayed unmatched. CDR3 length: 16 residues. Germline CDR1 is MDHEN and CDR2 is SYDVKM. CDR3 DNA sequence: TGTGCCAGCAGAGAAAAGACAGGGCGGGCTAACTATGGCTACACCTTC. Its protein is CASREKTGRANYGYTF.

The chain has TRBV20-1 and TRBJ2-1; D may be TRBD1 (5 bases). The CDR3 has 11 residues. Trimming removed 7 bases at V and 5 bases at J, with 9 bases between. The germline V gene encodes CDR1 DFQATT and CDR2 SNEGSKA (reference sequence). Here the CDR3 reads CSGQGNNEQFF. As DNA, the CDR3 is TGCAGTGGTCAGGGAAACAATGAGCAGTTCTTC.

V is TRBV9 and J is TRBJ2-7; 8 bases map to TRBD2. Trimming at V came to 0 bases and at J to 1 base, leaving 6 bases not matched to a gene. The CDR3 is 16 residues long. Germline V gene sequence: CDR1 SGDLS, CDR2 YYNGEE. In DNA form, the CDR3 reads TGTGCCAGCAGCGTAGAACCCGGGGGGGGATCCTACGAGCAGTACTTC. It translates to CASSVEPGGGSYEQYF. Looking up the rest from reference TRBV9 and TRBJ2-7 gives the full variable domain: DSGVTQTPKHLITATGQRVTLRCSPRSGDLSVYWYQQSLDQGLQFLIQYYNGEERAKGNILERFSAQQFPDLHSELNLSSLELGDSALYFCASSVEPGGGSYEQYFGPGTRLTVT.

This clone is a singleton in its sample. V gene TRBV7-6 combines with J gene TRBJ1-3; maybe TRBD1 (6 bases). V was pared by 3 bases and J by 4 bases, with 19 bases between. The CDR3 consists of 17 residues. From germline, CDR1 is SGHVS and CDR2 FNYEAQ. This chain's CDR3 is CASSLGTRISGGNTIYF. The CDR3 coding sequence is TGTGCCAGCAGCTTGGGGACACGCATTTCGGGAGGAAACACCATATATTTT. Full variable domain (rest looked up from reference TRBV7-6 and TRBJ1-3): GAGVSQSPRYKVTKRGQDVALRCDPISGHVSLYWYRQALGQGPEFLTYFNYEAQQDKSGLPNDRFSAERPEGSISTLTIQRTEQRDSAMYRCASSLGTRISGGNTIYFGEGSWLTVV.

V gene TRBV5-5 combines with J gene TRBJ1-4; D gene ambiguous. Germline V gene data show CDR1 as SGHKS and CDR2 as YYEKEE (reference sequence). Trimming took 4 bases from V and 4 from J, leaving 11 bases between them. The length of the CDR3 is 14 residues. The CDR3 DNA follows: TGTGCCAGCAGCAACCTGGAGCTTAATGAAAAACTGTTTTTT. This gives the protein CASSNLELNEKLFF.